The clone carrying this T cell receptor beta chain has a single count. Its antigen is unidentified. The sample is drawn from a study of tumor-infiltrating lymphocytes in localized non-small cell lung cancer. Overall study findings and caveats: Higher tumor T cell infiltration than in uninvolved lung was supported by TCRbeta sequencing. Each assay used a separate piece of the same tissue.

Per the germline V gene, CDR1 is SGHDT and CDR2 is YYEEEE. This CDR3 has 16 residues. Trimming left V 3 bases short and J 1 base short, with 17 bases between. The protocol was immunoSEQ multiplex PCR, while the TCRdb copy is restricted to in-frame clones and leaves out a portion. The sample consists of roughly 13,000 clones, around 65% of them appearing once. This clonotype was sampled from a human donor with non-small cell lung cancer. Source material: uninvolved lung tissue not adjacent to the tumor. This chain connects TRBV5-6 to TRBJ2-7; D gene ambiguous. The CDR3 loop is CASSWAVAVGSYEQYF. The CDR3 region has the DNA TGTGCCAGCAGCTGGGCCGTAGCTGTTGGTTCCTACGAGCAGTACTTC. Filled out from reference TRBV5-6 and TRBJ2-7, the complete variable domain reads DAGVTQSPTHLIKTRGQQVTLRCSPKSGHDTVSWYQQALGQGPQFIFQYYEEEERQRGNFPDRFSGHQFPNYSSELNVNALLLGDSALYLCASSWAVAVGSYEQYFGPGTRLTVT.